Below, 26 T cell receptor beta chains from the same sample are listed, as sequenced in a study of blood T cells in healthy people across ages. It was with a sample-barcoded 5' primer and a J-beta primer mix that a second PCR of roughly 7 to 12 cycles was run. TCRdb re-called the 5' RACE reads through MiXCR, storing one row per CDR3 protein. Found here are about 970,000 distinct CDR3 sequences, 45% to 60% of them singletons; the top ten hold about a fifth. Sequenced input: blood. These receptors came from an older woman in good health.

CDR3 nucleotide sequence: TGTGCCTGGAGCCCCGGTGGGGTTCGCAGCGAGCAGTACTTC. This codes for CAWSPGGVRSEQYF. The chain couples TRBV30 to TRBJ2-7; D is undetermined. Germline V CDR1 and CDR2: GTSNPN, SVGIG (reference sequence). V was clipped by 3 bases and J by 6 bases, with 18 bases between them. The CDR3 covers 14 residues. Filled out from reference TRBV30 and TRBJ2-7, the complete variable domain reads SQTIHQWPATLVQPVGSPLSLECTVEGTSNPNLYWYRQAAGRGLQLLFYSVGIGQISSEVPQNLSASRPQDRQFILSSKKLLLSDSGFYLCAWSPGGVRSEQYFGPGTRLTVT.

The rearrangement links TRBV7-9 to TRBJ2-5; the D gene could be TRBD1 or TRBD2 (5 bases each). The germline V gene encodes CDR1 SEHNR and CDR2 FQNEAQ (reference sequence). V gave up 4 bases and J gave up 5 bases, with 17 bases separating them. CDR3 length: 15 amino acids. The CDR3 loop is CASSSGRLSAETQYF. DNA for the CDR3: TGTGCCAGCAGCTCGGGGCGACTCTCTGCGGAGACCCAGTACTTC.

The chain recombines TRBV10-3 with TRBJ2-7; possible D gene TRBD2, 7 bases. This CDR3 is 13 amino acids long. Germline V gives CDR1 ENHRY, CDR2 SYGVKD. V was shortened by 7 bases and J by 7 bases, with 17 bases between the two germline ends. Written as DNA, the CDR3 is TGTGCCATCAACAGAGGGGGAGGGGATGAGCAGTACTTC. This translates into CAINRGGGDEQYF.

The chain is built from TRBV24-1 and TRBJ1-2; D is unresolved. The germline gives CDR1 KGHDR, CDR2 SFDVKD. With 0 bases removed from V and 4 bases from J, the gap between germline ends came to 5 bases. The CDR3 contains 13 residues. The chain's CDR3 is CATSDLSSYGYTF. CDR3 sequence (DNA): TGTGCCACCAGTGATTTGAGCAGCTATGGCTACACCTTC.

The V and J genes are TRBV27 and TRBJ2-1; D ambiguous. The CDR3 has 13 amino acids. The V end was cut by 6 bases, the J end by 7 bases, with 13 bases between. Looked up from germline, CDR1 is MNHEY and CDR2 is SMNVEV (reference sequence). The CDR3 sequence: CASRRANANEQFF. In DNA, the CDR3 is TGTGCCAGCAGAAGAGCGAATGCTAATGAGCAGTTCTTC.

This clonotype was observed once. The genes are TRBV15 and TRBJ1-2, with no clear D. In germline, CDR1 is LNHNV, CDR2 YYDKDF (reference sequence). The CDR3 runs 12 residues. V was cut by 3 bases and J by 8 bases, with 10 bases left in between. The CDR3 loop reads CATSSGPWGYTF. The DNA of the CDR3 is TGTGCCACCAGCAGTGGACCGTGGGGCTACACCTTC. Based on the CDR3 plus reference TRBV15 and TRBJ1-2, the full variable domain is DAMVIQNPRYQVTQFGKPVTLSCSQTLNHNVMYWYQQKSSQAPKLLFHYYDKDFNNEADTPDNFQSRRPNTSFCFLDIRSPGLGDTAMYLCATSSGPWGYTFGSGTRLTVV.

This clonotype was observed a handful of times. The chain has TRBV13 and TRBJ2-3; 10 nucleotides match TRBD2. Trimming cost V 5 bases and J 6 bases; bases outside gene matches: 11. CDR3 length: 16 residues. Germline CDR1 and CDR2: PRHDT and FYEKMQ (reference sequence). Written as DNA, the CDR3 is TGTGCCAGCAGCCCTAAGAGCGGGAGGGCCGTCGATACGCAGTATTTT. Its protein is CASSPKSGRAVDTQYF.

V and J are TRBV28 and TRBJ2-4; 7 bases align to TRBD1. Germline V gives CDR1 MDHEN, CDR2 SYDVKM. The CDR3 length is 20 residues. The V segment lost 3 bases and the J segment 1 base; nucleotides outside the gene matches: 18. CDR3 protein: CASSLRGRDRGRGAKNIQYF. CDR3 nucleotides: TGTGCCAGCAGTTTGAGGGGTCGGGACAGAGGGAGAGGGGCCAAAAACATTCAGTACTTC.

The table lists this clonotype with a few counts. The V and J genes are TRBV20-1 and TRBJ1-2; the D is unclear. The CDR3 spans 13 residues. The V end lost 0 bases, the J end lost 8 bases, and 13 bases lay between the germline ends. Germline-derived CDR1 and CDR2 are DFQATT and SNEGSKA (reference sequence). Here the CDR3 DNA reads TGCAGTGCTAGAGATCTAGGGTTTAGAGGCTACACCTTC. Its translation: CSARDLGFRGYTF.

The rearrangement links TRBV5-1 to TRBJ2-7, with 7 positions matching TRBD1. The CDR3 sequence is 16 residues long. The germline gives CDR1 SGHRS, CDR2 YFSETQ. The ends lost 4 bases at V and 5 bases at J; junction bases unmatched: 15. The CDR3 nucleotides read TGCGCCAGCAGCCCAACGTCCAGGGACAGAAAACACGAGCAGTACTTC. Its translation is CASSPTSRDRKHEQYF.

The chain is built from TRBV12-3 or TRBV12-4 and TRBJ2-5; possible D gene TRBD1, 6 bases. The CDR3 length is 13 residues. V was pared by 11 bases and J by 2 bases, with 15 bases between. CDR3 residues: CASVRGQQETQYF. In DNA, the CDR3 is TGTGCCTCGGTCCGTGGACAGCAAGAGACCCAGTACTTC.

Of note for this clonotype: A read error may produce the germline difference seen at one junction end. The J gene is TRBJ1-6, the V gene TRBV9; D might be TRBD1 (5 bases). Per germline, CDR1 SGDLS and CDR2 YYNGEE. The length of the CDR3 is 12 residues. The CDR3 DNA sequence: TGTGCCGGCAGCGATACAGGAACACCCCTCCACTTT. Protein: CAGSDTGTPLHF.

The genes are TRBV12-3 or TRBV12-4 and TRBJ2-3; 7 nucleotides agree with TRBD2. Trimming at V came to 5 bases and at J to 6 bases, leaving 11 bases not matched to a gene. The CDR3 is made up of 15 amino acids. The CDR3 sequence: CASSPSGRVADTQYF. The CDR3 DNA is TGTGCCAGCAGTCCCAGTGGGAGGGTAGCGGATACGCAGTATTTT.

This clonotype showed up just a few times. The chain combines TRBV5-8 with TRBJ2-7; D gene uncertain. The CDR3 totals 13 residues. Germline V gives CDR1 SGHTS, CDR2 YDEGEE. V was trimmed by 0 bases and J by 4 bases, leaving 8 bases between them. CDR3 loop: CASSLERAYEQYF. The CDR3 coding sequence is TGTGCCAGCAGCTTGGAACGGGCGTACGAGCAGTACTTC.

There are a few counts of this clonotype. The gene calls are TRBV7-2 and TRBJ2-4; 10 nucleotides match TRBD2. CDR1 is SGHTA, CDR2 FQGNSA, per germline. The CDR3 contains 15 residues. With 5 bases clipped from V and 7 bases from J, the junction kept 8 bases outside the gene matches. CDR3 residues: CASSLLAGDENIQYF. The CDR3 DNA reads as TGTGCCAGCAGCCTCCTAGCGGGAGATGAGAACATTCAGTACTTC.

This clonotype was picked up many times. The genes are TRBV4-1 and TRBJ2-7; 7 nucleotides match TRBD1. This CDR3 has 15 amino acids. CDR1 MGHRA and CDR2 YSYEKL come from the germline V gene. J was trimmed by 6 bases and V by 3 bases; bases with no gene match: 11. CDR3 sequence reads: CASSQETGNLREQYF. CDR3 in DNA: TGCGCCAGCAGCCAGGAGACAGGGAACCTGCGCGAGCAGTACTTC.

In regard to this clonotype: At one of its ends the junction is not consistent with the germline gene, which may arise from a read error. The chain recombines TRBV15 with TRBJ1-4; D is ambiguous. The CDR3 totals 10 residues. Germline-derived CDR1 and CDR2 are LNHNV and YYDKDF (reference sequence). DNA of the CDR3: TGTGCCACCGGTAGGGAAAAACCGTTTTTT. Translated: CATGREKPFF.

This clonotype was seen many times. The chain employs TRBV7-9 and TRBJ2-1, with TRBD1 matching 10 bases. This CDR3 is built from 12 residues. The J segment lost 10 bases and the V segment lost 3 bases, leaving 0 bases of the junction unmatched. Germline loops: CDR1 SEHNR, CDR2 FQNEAQ (reference sequence). CDR3 bases: TGTGCCAGCAGCTTGACAGGGGGCGAGCAGTTCTTC. Translated: CASSLTGGEQFF.

In the case of this clonotype: This clone may be a read error of a much larger clone one base away. The chain employs TRBV29-1 and TRBJ2-3, with 13 bases lining up with TRBD2. The CDR3 has 15 residues. Germline CDR1 SQVTM, CDR2 ANQGSEA. CDR3 sequence: CNVRGLAGVTDTQYF. CDR3 in DNA: TGCAACGTCCGTGGACTAGCGGGAGTCACAGATACGCAGTATTTT.

The J gene is TRBJ1-6, the V gene TRBV2; TRBD1 agrees at 9 bases. This CDR3 is built from 13 residues. J lost 7 bases, V lost 11 bases, and 6 bases had no gene match. The germline gives CDR1 SNHLY, CDR2 FYNNEI. CDR3 bases: TGTGCCGGTTCGGGACAGGGAAATTCACCCCTCCACTTT. It yields the protein CAGSGQGNSPLHF.

The rearrangement joins TRBV3-1 to TRBJ2-5, with 12 bases lining up with TRBD2. The germline V gene encodes CDR1 LGHDT and CDR2 YNNKEL (reference sequence). J lost 2 bases, V lost 5 bases, and 9 bases had no gene match. This CDR3 comprises 17 residues. The DNA of the CDR3 is TGTGCCAGCAGCGGACGGACTAGCGGGAAGGAACAAGAGACCCAGTACTTC. It specifies CASSGRTSGKEQETQYF.

The V call is TRBV29-1, the J call TRBJ2-7; a weak D match, TRBD1 (6 bases). CDR3 length: 12 residues. In germline, CDR1 is SQVTM, CDR2 ANQGSEA. The V end was cut by 6 bases, the J end by 3 bases, with 12 bases between. CDR3 protein: CSVGQSYYEQYF. The CDR3 nucleotides are TGCAGCGTCGGACAGAGCTACTACGAGCAGTACTTC.

The V gene is TRBV10-3, the J gene TRBJ2-5, with 13 bases fitting TRBD2. Unmatched junction bases numbered 6, after V lost 3 bases and J lost 5 bases. The CDR3 has 16 amino acids. Germline CDR1 is ENHRY and CDR2 is SYGVKD. CDR3 DNA sequence: TGTGCCATCAGTGATGGACTAGCGGGAGTGGAGGAGACCCAGTACTTC. Translating gives CAISDGLAGVEETQYF.

This clonotype was observed a handful of times. The chain recombines TRBV15 with TRBJ2-7; D is ambiguous. Trimming took 7 bases from V and 2 from J, leaving 9 bases between them. Per the germline V gene, CDR1 is LNHNV and CDR2 is YYDKDF (reference sequence). There are 12 residues in the CDR3. CDR3 in DNA: TGTGCCACCACTAGTCCTACCTACGAGCAGTACTTC. Translated: CATTSPTYEQYF.

V is TRBV12-3 or TRBV12-4 and J is TRBJ2-6, with TRBD1 matching over 7 bases. The J segment lost 3 bases and the V segment lost 7 bases, leaving 9 bases of the junction unmatched. CDR3 length: 16 residues. The CDR3 region has the DNA TGTGCCAGCACCCTGGAAGGGGGCAGTGGGGCCAACGTCCTGACTTTC. It yields the protein CASTLEGGSGANVLTF.

This sequence joins TRBV9 and TRBJ2-1; 10 bases map to TRBD1. V dropped 3 bases and J dropped 7; count of bases not matched to a gene: 25. Germline CDR1 SGDLS, CDR2 YYNGEE. The CDR3 loop spans 21 amino acids. The CDR3 spells CASSEPTGTGALSRSGNEQFF. CDR3 coding DNA: TGTGCCAGCAGCGAACCTACCGGGACAGGGGCGCTCAGTCGCTCGGGAAATGAGCAGTTCTTC.